The 20 T cell receptor beta chains presented below share a single source sample, sequenced in a study of cytomegalovirus exposure and HLA in healthy donors. Primers: 60 Vbeta forward and 13 Jbeta reverse. Profiling relied on immunoSEQ multiplex PCR, and the TCRdb table lists in-frame clones only, not all of them. Altogether about 160,000 clones are present, around three quarters being singletons, with the ten largest covering 3.1%. The sequencing input was PBMCs. The origin of the receptors is a woman aged 40 to 50 in good health and CMV-seronegative.

The V and J genes are TRBV13 and TRBJ1-2, with D maybe TRBD1 (5 bases). Germline-derived CDR1 and CDR2 are PRHDT and FYEKMQ (reference sequence). V was shortened by 5 bases and J by 4 bases, with 17 bases between the two germline ends. This CDR3 is 15 amino acids long. DNA of the CDR3: TGTGCCAGCAGCACCAATCAGGGATTTTTCTATGGCTACACCTTC. This gives the protein CASSTNQGFFYGYTF.

The DNA of the CDR3 is TGTGCCAGCAGCCGGGACAGGCGGACTGAAGCTTTCTTT. Its translation is CASSRDRRTEAFF. The rearrangement links TRBV7-3 to TRBJ1-1; 8 positions match TRBD1. Germline values: CDR1 SGHTA, CDR2 FQGTGA. V trimming: 5 bases; J trimming: 5 bases; junction bases outside the gene matches: 4. The length of the CDR3 is 13 residues.

The genes are TRBV25-1 and TRBJ2-7; D is perhaps TRBD2 (5 bases). V lost 6 bases and J 3 bases, leaving 12 bases between the germline ends. The CDR3 is made up of 13 amino acids. Per germline, CDR1 MGHDK and CDR2 SYGVNS. The CDR3 coding sequence is TGTGCCAGCAGGTTCAGTGGAGGCTACGAGCAGTACTTC. Residues: CASRFSGGYEQYF.

The chain has TRBV6-1 and TRBJ1-1; D is uncertain. The V gene's germline CDR1 is MNHNS and CDR2 SASEGT. The CDR3 has 14 residues. The ends were cut back, 2 bases at V and 3 bases at J, with 10 bases in the middle. CDR3 coding DNA: TGTGCCAGCAGTGAACAGTTTCGTGACACTGAAGCTTTCTTT. This translates into CASSEQFRDTEAFF.

This clone was recorded a few times. The chain links TRBV4-1 to TRBJ1-5; D perhaps matches TRBD1 (5 bases). The CDR3 runs to 17 residues. Germline V gene sequence: CDR1 MGHRA, CDR2 YSYEKL. V lost 0 bases, J lost 6 bases, and 18 bases lay in between. The CDR3 sequence: CASSQEGEPRGGQPQHF. In nucleotides, the CDR3 is TGCGCCAGCAGCCAAGAGGGGGAGCCGAGGGGAGGTCAGCCCCAGCATTTT.

The CDR3: CASSLMGQGNYEQYF. CDR3 DNA: TGTGCCAGCAGCTTAATGGGACAGGGGAACTACGAGCAGTACTTC. The chain uses TRBV11-2 and TRBJ2-7, with 10 positions matching TRBD1. Losses at the gene ends were 2 bases for V and 3 bases for J; bases not matched to a gene: 4. Germline lookup yields CDR1 SGHAT and CDR2 FQNNGV. The CDR3 is 15 amino acids.

To note about this clone: Other DNA sequences in this sample translate to the same CDR3. This rearrangement joins TRBV2 to TRBJ2-7, with 9 bases matching TRBD1. This CDR3 contains 14 residues. Germline V lookup: CDR1 SNHLY, CDR2 FYNNEI. V gave up 1 base and J gave up 4 bases; unmatched junction bases: 2. CDR3 sequence: CASSEEGQGYEQYF. CDR3 DNA sequence: TGTGCCAGCAGTGAAGAGGGACAGGGTTACGAGCAGTACTTC.

Written as DNA, the CDR3 is TGTGCCAGCAGCCGACCAGCCTCAGAGGGAGAAAAACTGTTTTTT. This codes for CASSRPASEGEKLFF. V and J are TRBV5-5 and TRBJ1-4; D call uncertain. Trimming took 4 bases from V and 8 from J, leaving 18 bases between them. This CDR3 region has 15 residues. Per the germline V gene, CDR1 is SGHKS and CDR2 is YYEKEE (reference sequence).

The V and J genes are TRBV2 and TRBJ1-1; 9 bases match TRBD1. CDR3 length equals 15 residues. The V gene's germline CDR1 is SNHLY and CDR2 FYNNEI. V shed 5 bases, J shed 0 bases, and the junction held 4 bases outside the gene matches. The CDR3 sequence is CASSPRTGVNTEAFF. CDR3 DNA sequence: TGTGCCAGCAGTCCTCGGACAGGGGTGAACACTGAAGCTTTCTTT.

The rearrangement links TRBV11-2 to TRBJ1-1, with no clear D. Germline values: CDR1 SGHAT, CDR2 FQNNGV. Trimming pared 2 bases from V and 1 base from J, leaving 20 bases between. The CDR3 sequence is 18 residues long. DNA for the CDR3: TGTGCCAGCAGCTTAAATTTCCCACAAAAAACAAGGAACACTGAAGCTTTCTTT. It yields the protein CASSLNFPQKTRNTEAFF.

A remark on this clone: Other DNA variants within this sample encode the same CDR3. This sequence joins TRBV2 and TRBJ2-7; 8 bases match TRBD1. V was clipped by 8 bases and J by 4 bases; unmatched bases: 7. The V gene's germline CDR1 is SNHLY and CDR2 FYNNEI. The CDR3 loop spans 13 amino acids. The CDR3 loop is CASGGQGAYEQYF. The CDR3, as DNA: TGTGCCAGCGGGGGGCAGGGGGCTTACGAGCAGTACTTC.

The V call is TRBV7-8, the J call TRBJ1-1; 8 bases agree with TRBD1. Germline CDR1 and CDR2: SGHVS and FQNEAQ. This CDR3 contains 18 residues. J gave up 5 bases and V 3 bases, and 17 bases lay outside the gene matches. CDR3 amino acids: CASSFANGLTGVWTEAFF. CDR3 nucleotides: TGTGCCAGCAGCTTCGCAAACGGGCTGACAGGGGTTTGGACTGAAGCTTTCTTT. Using reference TRBV7-8 and TRBJ1-1 for the parts outside the CDR3, the full variable domain is GAGVSQSPRYKVAKRGQDVALRCDPISGHVSLFWYQQALGQGPEFLTYFQNEAQLDKSGLPSDRFFAERPEGSVSTLKIQRTQQEDSAVYLCASSFANGLTGVWTEAFFGQGTRLTVV.

This clone came up once. The V and J genes are TRBV29-1 and TRBJ1-6, with D unclear. CDR3 length: 10 residues. Germline V gene lookup returns CDR1 SQVTM and CDR2 ANQGSEA. Trimming removed 7 bases from V and 14 bases from J, with 12 bases in between. Here the CDR3 reads CSASKRALHF. The CDR3 coding sequence is TGCAGCGCTTCAAAGCGGGCCCTCCACTTT.

The chain uses TRBV6-1 and TRBJ1-1; perhaps TRBD1 as D (5 bases). From germline, CDR1 is MNHNS and CDR2 SASEGT. This CDR3 is built from 16 residues. Trimming took off 2 bases at V and 4 bases at J, with 17 bases between the two ends. CDR3 in amino acids: CASSEFLGTSLTEAFF. CDR3 nucleotide sequence: TGTGCCAGCAGTGAATTCCTCGGGACTTCTCTCACTGAAGCTTTCTTT.

V gene TRBV6-5 combines with J gene TRBJ1-2; 8 nucleotides match TRBD1. The CDR3 is made up of 14 amino acids. J lost 0 bases, V lost 6 bases, and 3 bases had no gene match. CDR1 is MNHEY, CDR2 SVGAGI, per germline. In DNA, the CDR3 is TGTGCCAGCAGCCGGACAGGGACTAACTATGGCTACACCTTC. It yields the protein CASSRTGTNYGYTF.

The chain is built from TRBV6-5 and TRBJ1-1, with D possibly being TRBD1 (6 bases). The CDR3 length is 14 residues. V shed 8 bases and J shed 4 bases, with 17 bases lying between them. Germline values: CDR1 MNHEY, CDR2 SVGAGI. In DNA, the CDR3 is TGTGCCAGCGTAGGGCCGGGGGGCGTCACTGAAGCTTTCTTT. Its translation is CASVGPGGVTEAFF.

The chain employs TRBV5-1 and TRBJ2-7; 10 bases are shared with TRBD1. J gave up 9 bases and V 5 bases, and 5 bases lay outside the gene matches. Germline V CDR1 and CDR2: SGHRS, YFSETQ. The CDR3 has 12 amino acids. The CDR3 region has the DNA TGCGCCAGCAGACCGGACAGGGGGACGCAGTACTTC. Translated: CASRPDRGTQYF.

The V and J genes are TRBV5-1 and TRBJ1-1; no definite D call. The V and J ends lost 4 bases and 0 bases respectively, with 10 bases between them. Germline CDR1 and CDR2: SGHRS and YFSETQ. The CDR3 has 14 residues. CDR3 DNA sequence: TGCGCCAGCAGCCTGGTTGAGTTGAACACTGAAGCTTTCTTT. It yields the protein CASSLVELNTEAFF. Combining the CDR3 with reference TRBV5-1 and TRBJ1-1 gives the whole variable domain KAGVTQTPRYLIKTRGQQVTLSCSPISGHRSVSWYQQTPGQGLQFLFEYFSETQRNKGNFPGRFSGRQFSNSRSEMNVSTLELGDSALYLCASSLVELNTEAFFGQGTRLTVV.

This clone was detected only a few times. The chain links TRBV19 to TRBJ1-5; maybe TRBD1 (5 bases). V lost 5 bases to trimming and J lost 8 bases, with 25 bases between them. The CDR3 covers 17 residues. The germline gives CDR1 LNHDA, CDR2 SQIVND (reference sequence). The CDR3 DNA is TGTGCCAGTAGTCACAGGCAAATCCGCTTGCCAATGGAGCCCCAGCATTTT. It specifies CASSHRQIRLPMEPQHF.

The CDR3 coding sequence is TGTGCCAGCAGCTTAGGCCAGGGGCTTAACTATGGCTACACCTTC. The encoded protein is CASSLGQGLNYGYTF. The rearrangement joins TRBV7-9 to TRBJ1-2, with D tentatively TRBD1 (6 bases). Trimming took off 1 base at V and 1 base at J, with 10 bases between the two ends. This CDR3 comprises 15 residues. Germline lookup yields CDR1 SEHNR and CDR2 FQNEAQ (reference sequence).